This T cell receptor (beta chain) was found in a study of T cell responses to AZD1222 COVID-19 vaccine. Study-level background: Pooled in the analysis were second doses at about 4 or about 12 weeks.

A note on this clone: What it binds is unknown.

Libraries were prepared by immunoSEQ multiplex PCR; TCRdb keeps only in-frame clonotypes and omits some of them. Of approximately 120,000 clones in the sample, around 90% are singletons; the top ten hold around 5.6%. Trimming pared 3 bases from V and 0 bases from J, leaving 6 bases between. The CDR3 loop spans 14 amino acids. CDR1 SNHLY and CDR2 FYNNEI come from the germline V gene. Study-wide results and caveats: AZD1222 recipients seropositive at baseline numbered only six or seven. Elevations in Spike-specific TCR breadth and depth followed administration of two AZD1222 doses. Donors were chiefly white British, with a greater number of females, and clonal diversity was perhaps underestimated.

The sequence was obtained from an adult in good health. The rearrangement joins TRBV2 to TRBJ1-3; D is uncertain. The sequences come from peripheral blood, collected on day 0 of AZD1222 vaccination. CDR3 sequence reads: CASSDWTSGNTIYF. The CDR3 DNA follows: TGTGCCAGCAGTGATTGGACCTCTGGAAACACCATATATTTT. Full variable domain (rest looked up from reference TRBV2 and TRBJ1-3): EPEVTQTPSHQVTQMGQEVILRCVPISNHLYFYWYRQILGQKVEFLVSFYNNEISEKSEIFDDQFSVERPDGSNFTLKIRSTKLEDSAMYFCASSDWTSGNTIYFGEGSWLTVV.